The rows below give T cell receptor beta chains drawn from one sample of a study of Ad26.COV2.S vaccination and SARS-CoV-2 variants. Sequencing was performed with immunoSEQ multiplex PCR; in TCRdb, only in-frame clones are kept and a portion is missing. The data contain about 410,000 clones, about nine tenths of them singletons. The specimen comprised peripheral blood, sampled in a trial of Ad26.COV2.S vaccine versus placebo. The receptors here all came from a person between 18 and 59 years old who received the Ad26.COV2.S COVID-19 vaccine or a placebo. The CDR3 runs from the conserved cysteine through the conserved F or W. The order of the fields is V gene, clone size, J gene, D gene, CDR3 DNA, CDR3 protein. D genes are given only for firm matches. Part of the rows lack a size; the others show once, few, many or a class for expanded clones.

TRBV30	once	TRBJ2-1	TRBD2	TGTGCCTGGAGTGTACGAAAGACTAGCGGTTACAATGAGCAGTTCTTC	CAWSVRKTSGYNEQFF
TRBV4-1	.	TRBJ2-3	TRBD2	TGCGCCAGCAGCCAAGTCCCAGGGACTATCACAGATACGCAGTATTTT	CASSQVPGTITDTQYF
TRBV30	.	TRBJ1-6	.	TGTGCCTCGACCGCACGAGACCGTAATTCACCCCTCCACTTT	CASTARDRNSPLHF
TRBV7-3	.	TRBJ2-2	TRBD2	TGTGCCAGCAGCCCACGGACTAGCGGGAGTTCCGGGGAGCTGTTTTTT	CASSPRTSGSSGELFF
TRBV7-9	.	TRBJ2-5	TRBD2	TGTGCCAGCAGCCCACTAGCGGATCCGGGGGAGACCCAGTACTTC	CASSPLADPGETQYF
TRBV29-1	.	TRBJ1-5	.	TGCAGCGTTGCAACAGGGTCCTATCAGCCCCAGCATTTT	CSVATGSYQPQHF
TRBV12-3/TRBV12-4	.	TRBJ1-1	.	TGTGCCAGCAGTTTTGACCCGAGAACTGAAGCTTTCTTT	CASSFDPRTEAFF
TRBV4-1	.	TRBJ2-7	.	TGCGCCAGCAGCCAAGGTGGGGGAAAAGGCTACGAGCAGTACTTC	CASSQGGGKGYEQYF
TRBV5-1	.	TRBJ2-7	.	TGCGCCAGCAGCCGTGGACAGTGGAACTACGAGCAGTACTTC	CASSRGQWNYEQYF
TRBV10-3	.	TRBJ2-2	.	TGTGCCATCAGTAGGGAAGGGAACACCGGGGAGCTGTTTTTT	CAISREGNTGELFF
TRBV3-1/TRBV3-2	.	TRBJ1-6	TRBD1	TGTGCCAGCAGCCCCAGGACAGGGGGGTGGAATTCACCCCTCCACTTT	CASSPRTGGWNSPLHF
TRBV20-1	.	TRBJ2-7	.	TGCAGTGCTAGTCGACTGACAATCTACGAGCAGTACTTC	CSASRLTIYEQYF
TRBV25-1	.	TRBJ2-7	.	TGTGCCAGCAGTCCTGGACAACCCTACGAGCAGTACTTC	CASSPGQPYEQYF
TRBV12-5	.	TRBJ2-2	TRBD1	TGTGCTAGTGGTTTGGGCGCTACACCCGGACAGGGGGACACCGGGGAGCTGTTTTTT	CASGLGATPGQGDTGELFF
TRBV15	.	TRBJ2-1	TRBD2	TGTGCCACCAGCAGAGTGCGCAGCAGGACTAGCGGTACTTACAATGAGCAGTTCTTC	CATSRVRSRTSGTYNEQFF
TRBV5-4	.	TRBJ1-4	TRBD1	TGTGCCAGCAGCTTTGACAGGGGCGATTTGGAAAAACTGTTTTTT	CASSFDRGDLEKLFF
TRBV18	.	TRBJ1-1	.	TGTGCCAGCTCACCAGGACCGAAGAACACTGAAGCTTTCTTT	CASSPGPKNTEAFF
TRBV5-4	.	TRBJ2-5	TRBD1	TGTGCCAGCAGCCAGACAGGGGAGGCGACCCAGTACTTC	CASSQTGEATQYF
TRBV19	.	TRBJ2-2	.	TGTGCCAGTAGTATCGCCGGGGCCACCGGGGAGCTGTTTTTT	CASSIAGATGELFF
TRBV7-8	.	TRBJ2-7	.	TGTGCCAGCAGCTTAGGTGCCTCTCACGGCGAGCAGTACTTC	CASSLGASHGEQYF
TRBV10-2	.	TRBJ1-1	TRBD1	TGCGCCAGCAGGATTGGACAGGTGAACACTGAAGCTTTCTTT	CASRIGQVNTEAFF
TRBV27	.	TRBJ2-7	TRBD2	TGTGCCAGCAGTTCTCCGGGACTATACTCCTACGAGCAGTACTTC	CASSSPGLYSYEQYF
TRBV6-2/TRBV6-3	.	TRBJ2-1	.	TGTGCCAGCAGTTACTCGAGAAGCGACTTCTCCACCTACAATGAGCAGTTCTTC	CASSYSRSDFSTYNEQFF
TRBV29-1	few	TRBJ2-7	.	TGCAGCGCCGGGACGGACCACTACGAGCAGTACTTC	CSAGTDHYEQYF
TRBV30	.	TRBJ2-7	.	TGTGCCTGGAGCGGGGGAATGGGACAGACAGACTACGAGCAGTACTTC	CAWSGGMGQTDYEQYF
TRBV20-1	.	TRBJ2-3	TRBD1	TGCAGTGCTAGTCCCCAGGGGGCATTGGATACGCAGTATTTT	CSASPQGALDTQYF
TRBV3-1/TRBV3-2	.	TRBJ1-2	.	TGTGCCAGCAGCCAAGACGCCCTAAGGAACTATGGCTACACCTTC	CASSQDALRNYGYTF